The present TCR beta chain was sequenced within a study of identical twins. General study points: Memory repertoires showed no such pattern, whereas abundant cord blood beta clonotypes carried fewer insertions. The authors noted that invariant MAIT and iNKT cells could partly confound zero-insertion analyses.

From the 5' RACE reads, TCRdb called clonotypes with MiXCR, one entry per CDR3 protein. The sample records about 570,000 distinct CDR3 sequences, around a tenth being singletons. V shed 8 bases and J shed 5 bases, with 18 bases lying between them. CDR1 is LNHNV, CDR2 YYDKDF, per germline (reference sequence). The length of the CDR3 is 14 residues. This clonotype was counted a few times. Its antigen is currently unknown. The same data also contributed to another study, on yellow fever vaccine responses in identical twins.

The sample was PBMCs. This sequence was found in a woman aged 18-29 years in good health. The chain is built from TRBV15 and TRBJ2-5; TRBD2 might be the D (6 bases). This CDR3 reads CATSRRGLGETQYF. Written as DNA, the CDR3 is TGTGCCACCTCCCGCCGGGGGTTGGGGGAGACCCAGTACTTC.